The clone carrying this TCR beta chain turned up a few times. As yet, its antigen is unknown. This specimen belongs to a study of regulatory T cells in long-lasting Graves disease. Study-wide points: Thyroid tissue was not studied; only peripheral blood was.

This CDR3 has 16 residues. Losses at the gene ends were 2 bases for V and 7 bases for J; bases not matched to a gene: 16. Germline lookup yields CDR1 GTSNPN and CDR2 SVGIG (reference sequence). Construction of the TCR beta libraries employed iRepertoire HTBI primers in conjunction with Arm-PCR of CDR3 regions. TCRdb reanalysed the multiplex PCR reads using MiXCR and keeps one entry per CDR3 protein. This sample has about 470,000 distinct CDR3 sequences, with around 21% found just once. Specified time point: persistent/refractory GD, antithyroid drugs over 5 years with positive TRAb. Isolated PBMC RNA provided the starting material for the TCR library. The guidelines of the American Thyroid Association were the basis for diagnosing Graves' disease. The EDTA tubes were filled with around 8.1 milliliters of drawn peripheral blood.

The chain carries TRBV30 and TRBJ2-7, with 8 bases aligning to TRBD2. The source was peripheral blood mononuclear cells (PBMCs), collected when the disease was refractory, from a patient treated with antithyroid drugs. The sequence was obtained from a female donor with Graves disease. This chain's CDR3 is CAWSSAPGLVLGEQYF. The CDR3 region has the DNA TGTGCCTGGAGTTCTGCTCCGGGACTAGTCCTGGGAGAGCAGTACTTC.